This T cell receptor beta chain derives from a study of cytomegalovirus exposure and HLA in healthy donors. Study-level background: The same platform was used for the 110 or so validation repertoires as for the approximately 730 first-cohort repertoires, as reported in a later analysis. Study-wide points: Researchers counted approximately 160 TCR beta chains as cytomegalovirus-associated. Rare TCR sequences dominated, though some public TCRs recurred in many donors.

The repertoire was sequenced with immunoSEQ multiplex PCR; TCRdb's copy has only in-frame clones and lacks some. The sample carries over 65,000 clones, around 94% recorded once. This clone was observed once. What it binds is unknown. This sequence was found in a woman aged 18-29 years in good health and CMV-seropositive. Material for sequencing was PBMCs.

The DNA for the CDR3 is TGTGCCAGTAGTATCTCTAGCGGGAGCCAAGAGCAGTACTTC. Protein product: CASSISSGSQEQYF. The rearrangement joins TRBV19 to TRBJ2-7; 10 bases line up with TRBD2. CDR3 length: 14 residues. The germline CDR1 and CDR2 sequences are LNHDA and SQIVND (reference sequence). The ends lost 3 bases at V and 7 bases at J; junction bases unmatched: 6.